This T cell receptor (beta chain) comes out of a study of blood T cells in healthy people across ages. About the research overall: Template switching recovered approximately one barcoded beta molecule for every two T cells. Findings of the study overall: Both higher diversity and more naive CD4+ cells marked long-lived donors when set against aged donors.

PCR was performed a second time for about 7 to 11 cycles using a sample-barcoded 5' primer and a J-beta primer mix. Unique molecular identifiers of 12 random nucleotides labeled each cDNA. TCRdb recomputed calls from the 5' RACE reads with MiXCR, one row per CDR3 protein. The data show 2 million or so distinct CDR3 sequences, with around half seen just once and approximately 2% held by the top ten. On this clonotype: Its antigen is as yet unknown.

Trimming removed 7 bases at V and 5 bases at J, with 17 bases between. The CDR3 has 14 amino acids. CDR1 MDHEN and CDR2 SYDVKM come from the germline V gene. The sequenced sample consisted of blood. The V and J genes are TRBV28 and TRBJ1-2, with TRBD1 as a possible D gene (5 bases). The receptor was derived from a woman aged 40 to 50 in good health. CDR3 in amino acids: CASNFGQGLYGYTF. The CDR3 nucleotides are TGTGCCAGCAATTTTGGGCAGGGATTGTATGGCTACACCTTC.